The entry below gives a single T cell receptor (beta chain) sequence along with its context. This record comes from a study of blood T cell repertoires in COVID-19. The wider study: COVID-19 samples collected from the United States, Italy and Spain covered acute and convalescent phases. Sample material is recorded as cDNA or gDNA derived from T cells, B-cell-depleted T cells, or PBMCs.

Germline trimming cut 4 bases from V and 4 bases from J; bases unmatched to any gene: 10. CDR1 and CDR2 from the germline V gene are SGHVS and FNYEAQ. This CDR3 region has 17 residues. Profiled with immunoSEQ multiplex PCR; TCRdb holds only in-frame clones, not every one. Of about 200,000 clones listed, about 86% are singletons. The receptor was derived from a woman in her 70s with acute or convalescent COVID-19. The chain uses TRBV7-6 and TRBJ2-5; 12 nucleotides match TRBD2. Material for sequencing was peripheral blood. For the CDR3, the DNA is TGTGCCAGCAGCTCTACGACTAGCGGGGGTGAAGGAGAGACCCAGTACTTC. It translates to CASSSTTSGGEGETQYF.